The entry that follows covers one TCR beta chain sequence. The V gene's germline CDR1 is MNHNS and CDR2 SASEGT. CDR3 length equals 15 residues. The ends were cut back, 4 bases at V and 2 bases at J, with 12 bases in the middle. This sample was taken from a study of T cells in narcolepsy. Study details: Healthy controls were enrolled alongside patients with narcolepsy type 1 or type 2.

The assay was immunoSEQ multiplex PCR, and TCRdb's table has in-frame clones only and misses some. The sample carries 20,000 to 25,000 clones, approximately 90% recorded once. The TCR was taken from a human donor with narcolepsy. Sequenced: CD45RA- memory CD4+ T cells from PBMCs. The chain employs TRBV6-1 and TRBJ1-5; D gene unclear. CDR3: CASSGTIRGNQPQHF. CDR3 coding DNA: TGTGCCAGCAGTGGGACGATCCGGGGCAATCAGCCCCAGCATTTT.